The entry that follows covers one TCR beta chain sequence. This entry is derived from a study of glioma-infiltrating T cells after dendritic cell vaccination. Looked up from germline, CDR1 is SGHAT and CDR2 is FQNNGV. The CDR3 runs 18 residues. V shed 1 base and J 2 bases; nucleotides not matched to a gene: 11. Clones were sequenced by immunoSEQ multiplex PCR, and TCRdb holds only the in-frame ones, with some missing. This table holds tens of thousands of clones, about nine tenths found once. Specified time point: after dendritic cell vaccination, including at tumor progression/relapse. The V gene is TRBV11-2, the J gene TRBJ1-5; 7 bases are shared with TRBD1. The clonotype comes from a human donor with glioblastoma. This specimen was blood, taken after dendritic cell vaccination. The CDR3: CASSLGSLAGGRNQPQHF. The CDR3 nucleotides are TGTGCCAGCAGCTTAGGATCTTTGGCAGGGGGACGCAATCAGCCCCAGCATTTT.